This note documents a single T cell receptor beta chain sequence. Antigen specificity is unknown. cDNA carried unique molecular identifiers, and a universal primer site was added by template switching. TCRdb processed the 5' RACE reads anew with MiXCR; each CDR3 protein has one entry. Of hundreds of thousands of distinct CDR3 sequences listed, 5.5% to 7% are singletons. This entry is derived from a study of identical twins. Points from the study as a whole: Out-of-frame TCR alpha sharing observed in monozygotic twins exceeded model estimates. Its conclusions, products of cross-sectional statistical analysis, did not come from following the same donors.

This sample was also put to use in a study of yellow fever vaccine responses in identical twins.

This receptor was taken from a woman aged 18-30 years in good health. The sample taken for sequencing was memory (CD45RO+) T cells sorted from blood.

The CDR3 sequence: CASSLYTGGAGDTQYF. As DNA, the CDR3 is TGTGCCAGCAGCCTATATACCGGGGGGGCCGGAGATACGCAGTATTTT. The chain joins TRBV3-1 to TRBJ2-3, with 8 bases identical to TRBD2. V lost 4 bases, J lost 5 bases, and 11 bases stayed unmatched. Germline-derived CDR1 and CDR2 are LGHDT and YNNKEL (reference sequence). CDR3 length equals 16 residues.